This TCR beta chain was sequenced for a study of T cell repertoires in ileal Crohn's disease. Study in general: Operated complications were stricturing disease (around 61%) and penetrating disease (about 40%). About half received postoperative treatment, roughly ten with thiopurines and around 17 anti-TNF.

V lost 1 base and J lost 6, with 12 bases in between. Germline CDR1 reads MGHDK; CDR2 reads SYGVNS. CDR3 length: 14 amino acids. Measured with immunoSEQ multiplex PCR; TCRdb has only the in-frame clones, and not every one. The sample holds 8,000 to 8,500 clones, over 75% seen once. This TCR was sampled from an adult with Crohn's disease. The rearrangement uses TRBV25-1 and TRBJ1-2; D ambiguous. Sequencing used ileal tissue. CDR3: CASSELRVGNGYTF. DNA of the CDR3: TGTGCCAGCAGTGAATTGAGGGTGGGAAATGGCTACACCTTC.